This is a list of T cell receptor beta chains from one sample in a study of Ad26.COV2.S vaccination and SARS-CoV-2 variants. The assay was immunoSEQ multiplex PCR, and TCRdb's table has in-frame clones only and misses some. The data show approximately 240,000 clones, approximately 90% seen once. Material: peripheral blood, obtained in a trial of Ad26.COV2.S vaccine versus placebo. The receptors originated from a person between 18 and 59 years old who received the Ad26.COV2.S COVID-19 vaccine or a placebo. Each CDR3 is given with its conserved first and last residue. Fields, in order: clone size, V gene, D gene, J gene, CDR3 protein, CDR3 DNA. D genes are given only for firm matches. Clone size is shown for a subset of rows, as once, few, many or a class of expanded clone.

>-|TRBV4-3|-|TRBJ1-2
CASSQRQVYGYTF
TGCGCCAGCAGCCAACGACAGGTCTATGGCTACACCTTC
>-|TRBV30|-|TRBJ1-1
CAWINLPEAFF
TGTGCCTGGATTAACCTCCCTGAAGCTTTCTTT
>-|TRBV28|TRBD1|TRBJ2-7
CAASWGRGFYEQYF
TGTGCCGCCTCATGGGGCAGGGGGTTCTACGAGCAGTACTTC
>-|TRBV4-2|TRBD2|TRBJ2-2
CASLKAGGTGELFF
TGTGCCAGCTTGAAAGCGGGAGGTACCGGGGAGCTGTTTTTT
>-|TRBV3-1/TRBV3-2|-|TRBJ1-1
CASSHVRGEAFF
TGTGCCAGCAGCCACGTCAGGGGTGAAGCTTTCTTT
>-|TRBV19|TRBD2|TRBJ2-2
CASRLGGSGNTGELFF
TGTGCCAGTAGACTTGGCGGGAGCGGGAACACCGGGGAGCTGTTTTTT
>-|TRBV4-1|-|TRBJ1-6
CASSPWGGSSYNSPLHF
TGCGCCAGCAGCCCTTGGGGGGGGAGCTCCTATAATTCACCCCTCCACTTT
>-|TRBV7-2|TRBD2|TRBJ2-3
CASSKTSGTDTQYF
TGTGCCAGCAGCAAGACTAGCGGTACAGATACGCAGTATTTT
>-|TRBV6-2/TRBV6-3|-|TRBJ1-1
CASSYGQAAPPRLNTEAFF
TGTGCCAGCAGTTACGGGCAGGCCGCCCCACCCAGATTGAACACTGAAGCTTTCTTT
>-|TRBV27|TRBD1|TRBJ2-7
CASSPGTGGYEQYF
TGTGCCAGCAGTCCCGGGACAGGGGGCTACGAGCAGTACTTC
>-|TRBV5-4|-|TRBJ2-7
CASSNGAYYEQYF
TGTGCCAGCAGCAACGGGGCTTACTACGAGCAGTACTTC
>few|TRBV6-5|-|TRBJ1-1
CATIPTWGTEAFF
TGTGCCACCATACCGACGTGGGGAACTGAAGCTTTCTTT
>few|TRBV11-2|-|TRBJ2-7
CASSPGPWGEQYF
TGTGCCAGCAGCCCCGGACCTTGGGGCGAGCAGTACTTC
>few|TRBV3-1/TRBV3-2|-|TRBJ2-7
CASSQAYEQYF
TGTGCCAGCAGCCAAGCCTACGAGCAGTACTTC
>-|TRBV6-1|-|TRBJ1-2
CASSEGGWGAWGYTF
TGTGCCAGCAGTGAGGGCGGTTGGGGGGCGTGGGGCTACACCTTC
>-|TRBV28|-|TRBJ1-4
CASSLASNEKLFF
TGTGCCAGCAGTTTGGCGTCTAATGAAAAACTGTTTTTT
>-|TRBV19|-|TRBJ2-6
CASSRFSGANVLTF
TGTGCCAGTAGTAGGTTTTCCGGGGCCAACGTCCTGACTTTC
>-|TRBV10-1|TRBD1|TRBJ2-3
CASSEGFRDRVGTDTQYF
TGCGCCAGCAGTGAGGGATTCCGGGACAGGGTTGGGACAGATACGCAGTATTTT
>-|TRBV5-6|-|TRBJ2-2
CASSFRAGELFF
TGTGCCAGCAGCTTTAGAGCCGGGGAGCTGTTTTTT
>once|TRBV5-6|-|TRBJ1-2
CASSFNRAIYGYTF
TGTGCCAGCAGCTTTAACAGGGCCATCTATGGCTACACCTTC
>-|TRBV30|-|TRBJ1-6
CAWSLVTNSPLHF
TGTGCCTGGAGTTTGGTCACTAATTCACCCCTCCACTTT
>-|TRBV6-1|-|TRBJ1-2
CASSESGPIYGYTF
TGTGCCAGCAGTGAATCAGGCCCAATCTATGGCTACACCTTC
>-|TRBV29-1|-|TRBJ2-7
CSVELIPGPEGEQYF
TGCAGCGTTGAACTTATCCCGGGTCCCGAGGGCGAGCAGTACTTC
>-|TRBV6-5|-|TRBJ2-7
CASQGTESSYEQYF
TGTGCCAGCCAAGGGACCGAGAGCTCCTACGAGCAGTACTTC
>-|TRBV24-1|TRBD1|TRBJ2-5
CATSDGTGFEETQYF
TGTGCCACCAGTGATGGGACAGGTTTTGAGGAGACCCAGTACTTC
>-|TRBV27|-|TRBJ2-1
CASSLSVRGSYNEQFF
TGTGCCAGCAGTTTATCAGTGCGTGGATCCTACAATGAGCAGTTCTTC
>-|TRBV28|-|TRBJ1-6
CASSSSDSGNNSPLHF
TGTGCCAGCAGCTCATCCGACTCAGGGAACAATTCACCCCTCCACTTT
>once|TRBV9|TRBD2|TRBJ2-1
CASSVESSGASSYNEQFF
TGTGCCAGCAGCGTAGAATCTAGCGGGGCTAGCTCCTACAATGAGCAGTTCTTC
>-|TRBV30|-|TRBJ1-2
CAWSVEGYGYTF
TGTGCCTGGAGTGTAGAAGGCTATGGCTACACCTTC
>-|TRBV19|TRBD1|TRBJ2-4
CASSGTGNIQYF
TGTGCCAGTTCAGGGACAGGGAACATTCAGTACTTC
>-|TRBV28|-|TRBJ1-5
CASSLGGGRGQPQHF
TGTGCCAGCAGTCTAGGAGGGGGAAGGGGTCAGCCCCAGCATTTT
>-|TRBV5-6|TRBD1|TRBJ1-5
CASSLFGTGFQPQHF
TGTGCCAGCAGCTTATTTGGGACAGGGTTTCAGCCCCAGCATTTT
>-|TRBV4-2|-|TRBJ1-1
CASSPIGTADTEAFF
TGTGCCAGCAGCCCCATAGGGACGGCAGACACTGAAGCTTTCTTT
>-|TRBV9|-|TRBJ2-2
CASSVATSFKAGELFF
TGTGCCAGCAGCGTAGCCACTAGCTTTAAGGCCGGGGAGCTGTTTTTT
>-|TRBV14|TRBD2|TRBJ2-5
CASSDRLAGVILGTQYF
TGTGCCAGCAGCGATCGACTAGCGGGAGTAATATTAGGGACCCAGTACTTC
>once|TRBV3-1/TRBV3-2|TRBD2|TRBJ2-2
CASSGGGNTGELFF
TGTGCCAGCTCGGGGGGGGGCAACACCGGGGAGCTGTTTTTT
>-|TRBV6-2/TRBV6-3|-|TRBJ1-2
CASSQNNYGYTF
TGTGCCAGCAGTCAGAATAACTATGGCTACACCTTC
>-|TRBV6-5|-|TRBJ1-4
CASTRWPGQGEKLFF
TGTGCCAGCACGAGATGGCCCGGCCAAGGTGAAAAACTGTTTTTT
>-|TRBV9|-|TRBJ1-6
CASSASPGPRNSPLHF
TGTGCCAGCAGCGCGTCGCCGGGGCCCAGGAATTCACCCCTCCACTTT
>-|TRBV6-5|TRBD1|TRBJ1-1
CASSSWTGPLNTEAFF
TGTGCCAGCAGTTCCTGGACAGGGCCGCTGAACACTGAAGCTTTCTTT
>-|TRBV5-1|TRBD2|TRBJ2-7
CASSPFSGGTYEQYF
TGCGCCAGCAGCCCGTTTAGCGGGGGTACCTACGAGCAGTACTTC
>-|TRBV6-2/TRBV6-3|TRBD1|TRBJ1-2
CASSPGTGSGYTF
TGTGCCAGCAGTCCCGGGACAGGGAGCGGCTACACCTTC
>-|TRBV7-2|TRBD2|TRBJ2-1
CASSLGASGGQNEQFF
TGTGCCAGCAGTCTAGGGGCTAGCGGGGGCCAAAATGAGCAGTTCTTC
>-|TRBV7-2|TRBD2|TRBJ2-1
CASSREGRGTSGNEQFF
TGTGCCAGCAGCCGGGAAGGTCGAGGGACTAGCGGCAATGAGCAGTTCTTC
>-|TRBV19|TRBD2|TRBJ2-3
CASSIGGLAGDTQYF
TGTGCCAGTAGTATAGGTGGACTAGCGGGAGATACGCAGTATTTT
>-|TRBV27|TRBD2|TRBJ2-3
CASSGLGLAGSVDTQYF
TGTGCCAGCAGCGGACTCGGACTAGCGGGGTCCGTAGATACGCAGTATTTT
>-|TRBV28|TRBD1|TRBJ2-1
CASSLRGLSNEQFF
TGTGCCAGCAGTTTAAGGGGGCTCTCCAATGAGCAGTTCTTC